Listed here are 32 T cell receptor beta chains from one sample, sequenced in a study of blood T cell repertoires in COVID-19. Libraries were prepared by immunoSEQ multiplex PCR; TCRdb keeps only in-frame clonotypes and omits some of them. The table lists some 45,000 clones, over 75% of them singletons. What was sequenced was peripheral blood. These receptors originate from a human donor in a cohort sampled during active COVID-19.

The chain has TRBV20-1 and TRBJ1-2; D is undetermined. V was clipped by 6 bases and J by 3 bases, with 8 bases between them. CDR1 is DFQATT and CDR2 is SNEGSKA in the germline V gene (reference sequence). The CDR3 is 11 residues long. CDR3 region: CSAVDYYGYTF. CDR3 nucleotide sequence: TGCAGTGCAGTCGACTACTATGGCTACACCTTC.

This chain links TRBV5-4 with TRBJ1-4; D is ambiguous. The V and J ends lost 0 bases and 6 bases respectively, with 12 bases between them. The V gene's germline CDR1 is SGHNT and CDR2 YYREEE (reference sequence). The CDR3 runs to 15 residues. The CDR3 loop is CASSLGPQEDEKLFF. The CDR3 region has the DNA TGTGCCAGCAGCTTGGGGCCCCAGGAGGATGAAAAACTGTTTTTT.

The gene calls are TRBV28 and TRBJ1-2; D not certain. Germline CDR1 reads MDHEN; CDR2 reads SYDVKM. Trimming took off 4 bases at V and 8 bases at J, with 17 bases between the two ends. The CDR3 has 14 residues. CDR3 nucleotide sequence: TGTGCCAGCAGTTCGGCAGGTAAAAAAGGAGGCTACACCTTC. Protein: CASSSAGKKGGYTF.

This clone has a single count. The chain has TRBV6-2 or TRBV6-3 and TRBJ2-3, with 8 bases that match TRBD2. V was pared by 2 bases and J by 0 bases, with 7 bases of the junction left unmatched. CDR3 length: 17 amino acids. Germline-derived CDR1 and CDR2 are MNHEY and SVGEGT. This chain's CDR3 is CASSYTLLAASTDTQYF. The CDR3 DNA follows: TGTGCCAGCAGTTACACCTTACTAGCGGCTAGCACAGATACGCAGTATTTT.

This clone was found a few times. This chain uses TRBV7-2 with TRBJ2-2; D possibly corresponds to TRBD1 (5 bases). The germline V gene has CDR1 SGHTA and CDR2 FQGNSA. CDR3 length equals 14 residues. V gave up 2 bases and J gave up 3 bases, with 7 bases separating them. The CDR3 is CASSLFRDTGELFF. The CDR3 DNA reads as TGTGCCAGCAGCTTATTCAGGGACACCGGGGAGCTGTTTTTT.

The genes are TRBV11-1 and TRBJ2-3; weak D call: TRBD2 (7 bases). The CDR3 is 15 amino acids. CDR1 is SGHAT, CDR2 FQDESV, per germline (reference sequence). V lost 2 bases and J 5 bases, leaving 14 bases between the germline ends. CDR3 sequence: CASSLFYREGDTQYF. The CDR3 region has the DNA TGTGCCAGCAGCTTATTCTACAGGGAGGGAGATACGCAGTATTTT.

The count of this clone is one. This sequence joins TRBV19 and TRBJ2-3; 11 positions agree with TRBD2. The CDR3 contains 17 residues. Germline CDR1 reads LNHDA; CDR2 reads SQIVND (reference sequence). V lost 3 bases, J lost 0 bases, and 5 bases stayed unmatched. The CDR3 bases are TGTGCCAGTAGTATCGGGTGGACTAGCGGGAGCACAGATACGCAGTATTTT. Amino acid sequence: CASSIGWTSGSTDTQYF.

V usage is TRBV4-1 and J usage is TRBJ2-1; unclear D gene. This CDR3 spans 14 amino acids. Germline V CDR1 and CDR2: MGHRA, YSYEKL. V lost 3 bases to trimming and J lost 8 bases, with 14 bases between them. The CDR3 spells CASSQGPIGYEQFF. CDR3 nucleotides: TGCGCCAGCAGCCAGGGCCCAATAGGATATGAGCAGTTCTTC.

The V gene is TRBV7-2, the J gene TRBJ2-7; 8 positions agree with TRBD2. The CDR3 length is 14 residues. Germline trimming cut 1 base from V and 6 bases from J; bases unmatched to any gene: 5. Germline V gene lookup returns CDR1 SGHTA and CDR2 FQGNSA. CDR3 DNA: TGTGCCAGCAGCTTAGGAGCGGGAGATGGCGAGCAGTACTTC. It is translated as CASSLGAGDGEQYF. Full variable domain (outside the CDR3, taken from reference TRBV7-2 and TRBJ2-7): GAGVSQSPSNKVTEKGKDVELRCDPISGHTALYWYRQSLGQGLEFLIYFQGNSAPDKSGLPSDRFSAERTGGSVSTLTIQRTQQEDSAVYLCASSLGAGDGEQYFGPGTRLTVT.

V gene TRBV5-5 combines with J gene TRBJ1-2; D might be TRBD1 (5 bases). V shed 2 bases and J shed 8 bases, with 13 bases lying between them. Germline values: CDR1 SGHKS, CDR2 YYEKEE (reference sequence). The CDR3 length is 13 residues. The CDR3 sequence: CASSLPDNPGYTF. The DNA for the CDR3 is TGTGCCAGCAGCTTACCGGACAATCCGGGCTACACCTTC. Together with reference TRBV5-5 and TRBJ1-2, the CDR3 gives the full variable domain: DAGVTQSPTHLIKTRGQQVTLRCSPISGHKSVSWYQQVLGQGPQFIFQYYEKEERGRGNFPDRFSARQFPNYSSELNVNALLLGDSALYLCASSLPDNPGYTFGSGTRLTVV.

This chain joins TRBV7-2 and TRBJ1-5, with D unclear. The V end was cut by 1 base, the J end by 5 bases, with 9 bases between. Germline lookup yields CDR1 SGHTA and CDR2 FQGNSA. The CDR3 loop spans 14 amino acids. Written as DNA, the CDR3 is TGTGCCAGCAGCTTAGAGTCGGGTTATCAGCCCCAGCATTTT. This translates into CASSLESGYQPQHF. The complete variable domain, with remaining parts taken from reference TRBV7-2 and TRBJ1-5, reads GAGVSQSPSNKVTEKGKDVELRCDPISGHTALYWYRQSLGQGLEFLIYFQGNSAPDKSGLPSDRFSAERTGGSVSTLTIQRTQQEDSAVYLCASSLESGYQPQHFGDGTRLSIL.

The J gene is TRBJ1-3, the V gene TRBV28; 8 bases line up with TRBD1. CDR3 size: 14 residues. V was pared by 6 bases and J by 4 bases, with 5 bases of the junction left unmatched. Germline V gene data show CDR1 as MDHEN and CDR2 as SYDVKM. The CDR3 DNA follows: TGTGCCAGCAGCACCCCAGGGGGCGGAAACACCATATATTTT. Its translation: CASSTPGGGNTIYF.

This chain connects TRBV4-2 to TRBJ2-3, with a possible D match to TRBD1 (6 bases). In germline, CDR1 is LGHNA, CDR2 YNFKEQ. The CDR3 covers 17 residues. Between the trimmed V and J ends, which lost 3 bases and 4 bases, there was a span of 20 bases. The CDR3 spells CASSQSPGPGGSDTQYF. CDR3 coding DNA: TGTGCCAGCAGCCAGAGCCCCGGGCCTGGGGGCTCAGATACGCAGTATTTT.

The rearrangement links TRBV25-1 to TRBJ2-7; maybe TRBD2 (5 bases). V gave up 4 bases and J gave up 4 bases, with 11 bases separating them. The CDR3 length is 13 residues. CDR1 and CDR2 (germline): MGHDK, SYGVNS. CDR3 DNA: TGTGCCAGCAGTGTTGCGGGCCAATACGAGCAGTACTTC. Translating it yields CASSVAGQYEQYF.

The DNA of the CDR3 is TGTGCCAGCAACCCCGGGGACAACTCCTACGAGCAGTACTTC. Translating gives CASNPGDNSYEQYF. This chain connects TRBV6-5 to TRBJ2-7, with a tentative D call TRBD1 (6 bases). Germline loops: CDR1 MNHEY, CDR2 SVGAGI. V lost 7 bases and J 0 bases, leaving 13 bases between the germline ends. The CDR3 spans 14 residues.

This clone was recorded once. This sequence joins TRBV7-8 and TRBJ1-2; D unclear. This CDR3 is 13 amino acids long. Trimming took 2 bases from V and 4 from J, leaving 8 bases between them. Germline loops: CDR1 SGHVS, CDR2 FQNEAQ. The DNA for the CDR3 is TGTGCCAGCAGCTTAAGGGAGGGCTATGGCTACACCTTC. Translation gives CASSLREGYGYTF. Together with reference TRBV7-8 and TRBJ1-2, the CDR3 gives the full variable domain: GAGVSQSPRYKVAKRGQDVALRCDPISGHVSLFWYQQALGQGPEFLTYFQNEAQLDKSGLPSDRFFAERPEGSVSTLKIQRTQQEDSAVYLCASSLREGYGYTFGSGTRLTVV.

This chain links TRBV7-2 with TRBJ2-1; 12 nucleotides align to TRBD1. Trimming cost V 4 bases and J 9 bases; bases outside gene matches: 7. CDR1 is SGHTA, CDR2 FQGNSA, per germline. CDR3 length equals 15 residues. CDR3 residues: CASSSGTGGFGEQFF. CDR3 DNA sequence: TGTGCCAGCAGCTCCGGGACAGGGGGCTTCGGTGAGCAGTTCTTC.

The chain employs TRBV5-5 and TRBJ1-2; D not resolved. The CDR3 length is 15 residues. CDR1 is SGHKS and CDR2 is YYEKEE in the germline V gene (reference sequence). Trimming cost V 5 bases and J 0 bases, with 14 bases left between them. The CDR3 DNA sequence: TGTGCCAGCAGTGACCGGGAGTCAGCTAACTATGGCTACACCTTC. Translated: CASSDRESANYGYTF.

CDR3 coding DNA: TGCGCCAGCAGCTTGGAGGGACAGGGGGATGAAAAACTGTTTTTT. It yields the protein CASSLEGQGDEKLFF. The chain recombines TRBV5-1 with TRBJ1-4; 11 positions match TRBD1. Germline loops: CDR1 SGHRS, CDR2 YFSETQ. J was trimmed by 6 bases and V by 0 bases; bases with no gene match: 1. The CDR3 contains 15 residues.

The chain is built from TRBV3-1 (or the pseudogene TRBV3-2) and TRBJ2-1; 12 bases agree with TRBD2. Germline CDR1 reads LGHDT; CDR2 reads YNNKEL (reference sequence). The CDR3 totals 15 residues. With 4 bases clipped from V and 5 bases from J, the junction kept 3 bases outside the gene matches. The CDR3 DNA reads TGTGCCAGCAGCCCCACTAGCGGGAGGAACAATGAGCAGTTCTTC. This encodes CASSPTSGRNNEQFF.

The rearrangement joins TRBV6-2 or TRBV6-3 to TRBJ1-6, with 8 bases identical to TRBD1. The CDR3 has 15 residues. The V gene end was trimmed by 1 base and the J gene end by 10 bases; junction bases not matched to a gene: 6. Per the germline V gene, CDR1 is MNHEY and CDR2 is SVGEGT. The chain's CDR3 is CASSYFGQGASPLHF. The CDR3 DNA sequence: TGTGCCAGCAGTTACTTCGGACAGGGAGCCTCACCCCTCCACTTT.

The CDR3 loop reads CASSTRTGNSPLHF. CDR3 nucleotides: TGTGCCAGTAGTACTCGGACAGGGAATTCACCCCTCCACTTT. This chain links TRBV19 with TRBJ1-6, with 8 bases aligning to TRBD1. Germline V gene lookup returns CDR1 LNHDA and CDR2 SQIVND (reference sequence). The CDR3 contains 14 residues. V trimming: 4 bases; J trimming: 7 bases; junction bases outside the gene matches: 3.

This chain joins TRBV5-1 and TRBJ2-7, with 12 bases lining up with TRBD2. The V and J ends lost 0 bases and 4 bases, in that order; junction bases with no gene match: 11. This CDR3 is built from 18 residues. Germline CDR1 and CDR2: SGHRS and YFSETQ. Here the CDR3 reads CASSLGYSLAGGGYEQYF. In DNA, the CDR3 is TGCGCCAGCAGCTTGGGATATTCACTAGCGGGAGGAGGGTACGAGCAGTACTTC.

The CDR3 here is CAWSAPGQQETQYF. CDR3 nucleotides: TGTGCCTGGAGTGCCCCGGGACAACAAGAGACCCAGTACTTC. The chain links TRBV30 to TRBJ2-5; possible D gene TRBD1, 6 bases. CDR1 and CDR2 from the germline V gene are GTSNPN and SVGIG (reference sequence). V was cut by 1 base and J by 2 bases, with 11 bases left in between. The CDR3 length is 14 residues.

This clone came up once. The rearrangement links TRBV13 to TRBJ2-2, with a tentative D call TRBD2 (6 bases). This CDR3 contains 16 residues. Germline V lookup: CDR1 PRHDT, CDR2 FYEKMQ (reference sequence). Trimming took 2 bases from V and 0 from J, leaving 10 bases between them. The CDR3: CASSLWGGANTGELFF. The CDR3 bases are TGTGCCAGCAGCTTATGGGGCGGGGCGAACACCGGGGAGCTGTTTTTT.

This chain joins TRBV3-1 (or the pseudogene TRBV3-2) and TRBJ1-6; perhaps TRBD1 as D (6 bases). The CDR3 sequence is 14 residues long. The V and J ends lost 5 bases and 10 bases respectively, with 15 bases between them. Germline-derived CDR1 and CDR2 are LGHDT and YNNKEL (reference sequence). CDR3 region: CASSDNTGFSPLHF. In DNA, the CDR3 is TGTGCCAGCAGCGACAACACAGGGTTCTCACCCCTCCACTTT.

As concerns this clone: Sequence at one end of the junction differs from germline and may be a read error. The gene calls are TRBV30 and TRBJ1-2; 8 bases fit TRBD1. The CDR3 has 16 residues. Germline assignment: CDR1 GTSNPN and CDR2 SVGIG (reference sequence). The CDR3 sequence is CAWSLSSTGAKYGYTF. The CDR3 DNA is TGTGCCTGGAGTTTAAGCTCGACAGGGGCTAAGTATGGCTACACCTTC.

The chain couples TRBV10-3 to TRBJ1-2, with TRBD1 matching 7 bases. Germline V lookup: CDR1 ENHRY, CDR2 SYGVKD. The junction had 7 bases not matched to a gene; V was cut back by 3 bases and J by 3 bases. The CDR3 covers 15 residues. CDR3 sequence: CAISDSIDRDYGYTF. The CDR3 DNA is TGTGCCATCAGTGACTCTATCGACAGGGACTATGGCTACACCTTC.

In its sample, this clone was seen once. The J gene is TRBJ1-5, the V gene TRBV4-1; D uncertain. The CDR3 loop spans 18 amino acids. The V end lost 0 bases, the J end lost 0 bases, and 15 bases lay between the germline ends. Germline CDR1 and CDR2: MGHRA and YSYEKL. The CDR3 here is CASSQDRALDISNQPQHF. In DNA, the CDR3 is TGCGCCAGCAGCCAAGATCGAGCCCTCGACATTAGCAATCAGCCCCAGCATTTT.

The CDR3 nucleotides are TGTGCCAGCAGCTTAGCCGGGACAGGGGGCAACTATGGCTACACCTTC. Residues: CASSLAGTGGNYGYTF. The V gene is TRBV7-9, the J gene TRBJ1-2; 12 bases map to TRBD1. Germline-derived CDR1 and CDR2 are SEHNR and FQNEAQ (reference sequence). The V gene end was trimmed by 0 bases and the J gene end by 2 bases; junction bases not matched to a gene: 1. This CDR3 has 16 residues.

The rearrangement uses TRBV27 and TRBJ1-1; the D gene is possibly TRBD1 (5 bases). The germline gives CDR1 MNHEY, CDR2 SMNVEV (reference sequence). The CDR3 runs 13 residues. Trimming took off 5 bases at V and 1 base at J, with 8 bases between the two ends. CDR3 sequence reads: CASSGGGNTEAFF. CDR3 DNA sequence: TGTGCCAGCAGTGGGGGAGGGAACACTGAAGCTTTCTTT.

CDR3 region: CASSLDQNRFHF. The CDR3, as DNA: TGTGCCAGCAGCTTGGACCAGAATCGCTTCCACTTT. The V gene is TRBV5-4, the J gene TRBJ1-6; the D is unclear. Trimming took 0 bases from V and 17 from J, leaving 12 bases between them. CDR1 is SGHNT and CDR2 is YYREEE in the germline V gene (reference sequence). This CDR3 spans 12 amino acids.